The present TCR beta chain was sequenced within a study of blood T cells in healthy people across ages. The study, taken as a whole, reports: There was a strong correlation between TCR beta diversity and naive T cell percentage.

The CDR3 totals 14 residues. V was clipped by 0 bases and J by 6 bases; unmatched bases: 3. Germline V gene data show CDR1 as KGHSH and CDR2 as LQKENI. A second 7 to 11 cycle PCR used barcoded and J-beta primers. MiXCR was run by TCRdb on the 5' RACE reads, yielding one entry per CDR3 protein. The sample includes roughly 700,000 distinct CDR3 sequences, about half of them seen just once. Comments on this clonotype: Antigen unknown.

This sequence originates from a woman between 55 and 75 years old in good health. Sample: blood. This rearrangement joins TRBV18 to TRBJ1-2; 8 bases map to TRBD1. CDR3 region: CASSPPTGADGYTF. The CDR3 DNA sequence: TGTGCCAGCTCACCACCGACAGGGGCTGATGGCTACACCTTC.